These 8 T cell receptor beta chains came from one sample sequenced in a study of blood T cell repertoires in COVID-19 (TCRdb year 2020). The method was the immunoSEQ multiplex PCR assay. Not all clones reach the TCRdb copy of this immuneACCESS table, which keeps in-frame sequences only. Checked studies attribute under half of the gap to unresolved V genes and leave the rest unexplained. The sample has under 250,000 clones on record, approximately 83% of them singletons. 2% to 2.5% of the sample comes from the top ten. The sequencing input was peripheral blood. The receptors stem from a woman aged 60 to 75 with acute or convalescent COVID-19.

The V gene is TRBV2, the J gene TRBJ1-5; D is possibly TRBD1 (5 bases). This CDR3 spans 13 amino acids. Germline CDR1 SNHLY, CDR2 FYNNEI. Trimming stripped 4 bases from V and 7 bases from J, with 11 bases between. The CDR3 bases are TGTGCCAGCAGTGTGAGCAGGGAACAGCCCCAGCATTTT. Protein: CASSVSREQPQHF.

The rearrangement uses TRBV18 and TRBJ2-2; TRBD2 matches 13 bases. Trimming at V came to 2 bases and at J to 0 bases, leaving 3 bases not matched to a gene. Germline-derived CDR1 and CDR2 are KGHSH and LQKENI. The CDR3 loop spans 18 amino acids. CDR3: CASSPLGTSGTNTGELFF. CDR3 DNA: TGTGCCAGCTCACCATTAGGGACTAGCGGGACGAACACCGGGGAGCTGTTTTTT.

The V gene is TRBV30, the J gene TRBJ2-1; possible D gene TRBD2, 5 bases. The CDR3 contains 13 residues. V lost 5 bases and J lost 9, with 17 bases in between. Germline CDR1 GTSNPN, CDR2 SVGIG (reference sequence). CDR3 DNA sequence: TGTGCCTGGGACCGGAGAAGCGGCACTGAGCAGTTCTTC. It codes for CAWDRRSGTEQFF.

This clone was seen just once. The chain carries TRBV6-1 and TRBJ1-2, with D uncertain. V gave up 1 base and J gave up 0 bases, with 9 bases separating them. CDR3 size: 15 residues. CDR1 is MNHNS and CDR2 is SASEGT in the germline V gene. CDR3 DNA: TGTGCCAGCAGTGAAGTTCTGGGAGCTAACTATGGCTACACCTTC. This codes for CASSEVLGANYGYTF.

The rearrangement links TRBV29-1 to TRBJ2-7; perhaps TRBD2 as D (6 bases). The CDR3 sequence is 12 residues long. Trimming took off 3 bases at V and 2 bases at J, with 8 bases between the two ends. The V gene's germline CDR1 is SQVTM and CDR2 ANQGSEA. DNA of the CDR3: TGCAGCGTTGAGTCGGGGGCCTACGAGCAGTACTTC. Translation: CSVESGAYEQYF.

This clone has a single count. This chain links TRBV5-1 with TRBJ2-7, with 8 bases aligning to TRBD2. CDR1 SGHRS and CDR2 YFSETQ come from the germline V gene. V was clipped by 4 bases and J by 2 bases; unmatched bases: 5. This CDR3 spans 14 amino acids. The CDR3 region has the DNA TGCGCCAGCAGCCCCCAGACTAGCGCCTACGAGCAGTACTTC. It yields the protein CASSPQTSAYEQYF.

The genes are TRBV7-2 and TRBJ2-7; a possible D gene is TRBD2 (5 bases). CDR1 is SGHTA, CDR2 FQGNSA, per germline. The V and J ends lost 5 bases and 0 bases respectively, with 14 bases between them. This CDR3 spans 15 amino acids. The CDR3 sequence: CASSNDAGVSYEQYF. In DNA form, the CDR3 reads TGTGCCAGCAGCAACGACGCCGGGGTCTCCTACGAGCAGTACTTC.

This clone was counted once. The chain employs TRBV5-1 and TRBJ1-1; the match to TRBD1 covers 7 bases. Per the germline V gene, CDR1 is SGHRS and CDR2 is YFSETQ. J was trimmed by 3 bases and V by 2 bases; bases with no gene match: 4. The CDR3 runs 14 residues. CDR3 DNA sequence: TGCGCCAGCAGCTTCGGCAGGGGGGACACTGAAGCTTTCTTT. Its translation: CASSFGRGDTEAFF.